The 18 T cell receptor beta chains below were found in one sample sequenced in a study of blood T cell repertoires in COVID-19. Repertoires were generated with immunoSEQ multiplex PCR, while TCRdb's copy carries only in-frame clones and drops some. Altogether about 220,000 clones are present, roughly 80% being singletons, with the ten largest covering about 1.3%. Sequencing input: PBMCs or T cells enriched from blood (not recorded which). Receptors were obtained from a woman between 35 and 50 years old with acute COVID-19.

The chain employs TRBV7-9 and TRBJ2-1, with D unclear. This CDR3 has 11 residues. Per the germline V gene, CDR1 is SEHNR and CDR2 is FQNEAQ (reference sequence). The ends were cut back, 6 bases at V and 7 bases at J, with 7 bases in the middle. This CDR3 reads CASRIGNEQFF. As DNA, the CDR3 is TGTGCCAGCAGGATCGGTAATGAGCAGTTCTTC.

CDR3 coding DNA: TGTGCCAGTAGGGGGACAGGGGGGAACTATGGCTACACCTTC. As protein: CASRGTGGNYGYTF. The chain carries TRBV19 and TRBJ1-2, with 11 bases that match TRBD1. Germline CDR1 and CDR2: LNHDA and SQIVND (reference sequence). The V segment lost 6 bases and the J segment 2 bases; nucleotides outside the gene matches: 2. The CDR3 runs to 14 residues. The whole variable domain, remainder taken from reference TRBV19 and TRBJ1-2, is DGGITQSPKYLFRKEGQNVTLSCEQNLNHDAMYWYRQDPGQGLRLIYYSQIVNDFQKGDIAEGYSVSREKKESFPLTVTSAQKNPTAFYLCASRGTGGNYGYTFGSGTRLTVV.

The CDR3 region has the DNA TGTGCCAGCAGTGAAGGGACTAGCGGGGGTCATGAGCAGTTCTTC. As protein: CASSEGTSGGHEQFF. The rearrangement links TRBV6-1 to TRBJ2-1; TRBD2 agrees at 13 bases. Germline V gene data show CDR1 as MNHNS and CDR2 as SASEGT. The CDR3 is made up of 15 amino acids. J lost 8 bases, V lost 1 base, and 2 bases had no gene match.

J is TRBJ2-3 and V is TRBV7-9, with TRBD1 as a possible D gene (5 bases). The ends were cut back, 5 bases at V and 6 bases at J, with 15 bases in the middle. CDR1 is SEHNR and CDR2 is FQNEAQ in the germline V gene (reference sequence). The CDR3 consists of 14 residues. CDR3 amino acids: CASSPRAGPDTQYF. The CDR3 nucleotides are TGTGCCAGCAGCCCGAGAGCAGGGCCGGATACGCAGTATTTT.

Regarding this clone: A read error may produce the germline difference seen at one junction end. The chain is built from TRBV7-8 and TRBJ1-5; D uncertain. The CDR3 has 13 residues. CDR1 and CDR2 (germline): SGHVS, FQNEAQ. The CDR3 protein is CASSIISNQPPHF. DNA for the CDR3: TGTGCCAGCTCGATCATTAGCAATCAGCCCCCGCATTTT.

The rearrangement joins TRBV3-1 (or the pseudogene TRBV3-2) to TRBJ1-5, with D maybe TRBD1 (6 bases). CDR1 LGHDT and CDR2 YNNKEL come from the germline V gene (reference sequence). V lost 4 bases and J 6 bases, leaving 16 bases between the germline ends. The CDR3 consists of 15 residues. This CDR3 reads CASSRGQRVGQPQHF. In DNA, the CDR3 is TGTGCCAGCAGCCGTGGACAGAGGGTTGGTCAGCCCCAGCATTTT.

This clone was detected only a few times. The gene calls are TRBV19 and TRBJ1-3; no clear D. Trimming shortened V by 5 bases and J by 3 bases, and 5 bases separated the two germline ends. Germline V gives CDR1 LNHDA, CDR2 SQIVND (reference sequence). This CDR3 is built from 12 residues. CDR3 DNA: TGTGCCAGTAGTTCCTTTGGAAACACCATATATTTT. Protein product: CASSSFGNTIYF.

The chain combines TRBV19 with TRBJ2-4; D may be TRBD2 (5 bases). Germline CDR1 LNHDA, CDR2 SQIVND (reference sequence). The V and J ends lost 6 bases and 8 bases respectively, with 11 bases between them. This CDR3 comprises 12 residues. The CDR3 reads CASRGPGDIQYF. The CDR3 DNA reads TGTGCCAGTAGAGGGCCCGGGGACATTCAGTACTTC.

The chain has TRBV5-1 and TRBJ1-1, with 7 nucleotides matching TRBD1. The V gene's germline CDR1 is SGHRS and CDR2 YFSETQ. V lost 4 bases, J lost 3 bases, and 6 bases stayed unmatched. The length of the CDR3 is 14 residues. CDR3 protein: CASSLDRVDTEAFF. CDR3 in DNA: TGCGCCAGCAGCCTCGACAGGGTAGACACTGAAGCTTTCTTT.

This clone appeared a single time. The V and J genes are TRBV30 and TRBJ1-1, with a weak D call TRBD1 (6 bases). The V end was cut by 2 bases, the J end by 3 bases, with 10 bases between. Germline V CDR1 and CDR2: GTSNPN, SVGIG (reference sequence). The length of the CDR3 is 13 residues. In nucleotides, the CDR3 is TGTGCCTGGAGTCGACAGGATCACACTGAAGCTTTCTTT. Protein product: CAWSRQDHTEAFF.

The chain is built from TRBV6-6 and TRBJ1-2, with D uncertain. Trimming pared 2 bases from V and 8 bases from J, leaving 12 bases between. CDR3 length: 13 residues. CDR1 is MNHNY and CDR2 is SVGAGI in the germline V gene (reference sequence). The CDR3 sequence: CASSYGEGRGYTF. The CDR3 coding sequence is TGTGCCAGCAGTTACGGGGAGGGCCGGGGCTACACCTTC.

V is TRBV6-1 and J is TRBJ2-1, with D tentatively TRBD1 (5 bases). Germline CDR1 is MNHNS and CDR2 is SASEGT. The CDR3 is 17 amino acids. Trimming took 2 bases from V and 0 from J, leaving 14 bases between them. Here the CDR3 reads CASSELTAPGSYNEQFF. In DNA form, the CDR3 reads TGTGCCAGCAGTGAATTGACAGCCCCTGGCTCCTACAATGAGCAGTTCTTC.

The V and J genes are TRBV6-5 and TRBJ1-2; D possibly corresponds to TRBD1 (6 bases). Germline V lookup: CDR1 MNHEY, CDR2 SVGAGI. This CDR3 spans 13 amino acids. V was pared by 8 bases and J by 3 bases, with 13 bases between. For the CDR3, the DNA is TGTGCCAGCCAGAGAGCAGGGGACTATGGCTACACCTTC. Its protein is CASQRAGDYGYTF.

The chain employs TRBV30 and TRBJ1-3, with D perhaps matching TRBD1 (6 bases). The CDR3 runs 13 residues. CDR1 and CDR2 from the germline V gene are GTSNPN and SVGIG (reference sequence). V lost 4 bases to trimming and J lost 4 bases, with 11 bases between them. CDR3 amino acids: CAWNLGTGNTIYF. Here the CDR3 DNA reads TGTGCCTGGAATCTCGGGACAGGAAACACCATATATTTT.

The V gene is TRBV5-1, the J gene TRBJ2-5; 11 positions agree with TRBD2. There are 16 residues in the CDR3. In germline, CDR1 is SGHRS, CDR2 YFSETQ. With 3 bases clipped from V and 4 bases from J, the junction kept 8 bases outside the gene matches. The CDR3 is CASSWVAGGRLETQYF. CDR3 sequence (DNA): TGCGCCAGCAGCTGGGTAGCGGGGGGGCGTCTAGAGACCCAGTACTTC.

The rearrangement joins TRBV29-1 to TRBJ1-1; 9 bases are a match to TRBD1. Germline trimming cut 7 bases from V and 5 bases from J; bases unmatched to any gene: 8. CDR1 and CDR2 from the germline V gene are SQVTM and ANQGSEA. The CDR3 runs 13 residues. This chain's CDR3 is CSASTGGRTEAFF. As DNA, the CDR3 is TGCAGCGCCTCAACAGGGGGCAGAACTGAAGCTTTCTTT.

This clone has only one observation. V gene TRBV5-6 combines with J gene TRBJ1-1; 10 bases fit TRBD1. Unmatched junction bases numbered 12, after V lost 4 bases and J lost 6 bases. The germline V gene encodes CDR1 SGHDT and CDR2 YYEEEE. This CDR3 comprises 16 residues. CDR3 in DNA: TGTGCCAGCAGCCCGGGGCCCACCGGGACAGGGGCTGAAGCTTTCTTT. Protein sequence: CASSPGPTGTGAEAFF.

This sequence joins TRBV19 and TRBJ1-2, with TRBD1 identical over 7 bases. The CDR3 runs 16 residues. Per the germline V gene, CDR1 is LNHDA and CDR2 is SQIVND (reference sequence). After removal of 6 bases from V and 0 bases from J, the junction contained 10 bases not matched to a gene. CDR3 region: CASRPRGQEPNYGYTF. DNA for the CDR3: TGTGCCAGTAGACCTCGCGGACAGGAGCCTAACTATGGCTACACCTTC.